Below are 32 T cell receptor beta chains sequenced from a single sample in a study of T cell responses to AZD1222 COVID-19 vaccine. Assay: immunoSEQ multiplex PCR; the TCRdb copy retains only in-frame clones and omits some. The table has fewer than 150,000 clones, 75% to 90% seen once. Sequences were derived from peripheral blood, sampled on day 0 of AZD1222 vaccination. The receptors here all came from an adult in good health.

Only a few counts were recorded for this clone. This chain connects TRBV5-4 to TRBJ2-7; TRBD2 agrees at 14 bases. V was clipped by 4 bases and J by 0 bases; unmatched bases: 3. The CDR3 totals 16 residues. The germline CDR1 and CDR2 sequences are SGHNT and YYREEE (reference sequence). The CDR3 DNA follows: TGTGCCAGCAGCCACGGACTAGCGGGGGGCTCCTACGAGCAGTACTTC. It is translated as CASSHGLAGGSYEQYF.

This CDR3 reads CSVRLASLSTF. The CDR3 DNA reads as TGCAGCGTACGCTTAGCCAGTCTTTCCACCTTC. The rearrangement joins TRBV29-1 to TRBJ1-2, with D uncertain. With 6 bases removed from V and 13 bases from J, the gap between germline ends came to 18 bases. Per germline, CDR1 SQVTM and CDR2 ANQGSEA. The CDR3 sequence is 11 residues long.

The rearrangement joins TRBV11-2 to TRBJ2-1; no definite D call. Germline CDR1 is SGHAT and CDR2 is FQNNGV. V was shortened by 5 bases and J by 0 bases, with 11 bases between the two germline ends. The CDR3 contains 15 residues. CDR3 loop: CASSRAYSSYNEQFF. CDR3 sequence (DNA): TGTGCCAGCAGCCGAGCCTATAGCTCCTACAATGAGCAGTTCTTC.

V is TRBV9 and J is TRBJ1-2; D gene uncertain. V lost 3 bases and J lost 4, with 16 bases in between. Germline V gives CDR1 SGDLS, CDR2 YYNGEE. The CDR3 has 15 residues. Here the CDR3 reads CASSAGIDWSYGYTF. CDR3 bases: TGTGCCAGCAGCGCGGGGATTGACTGGAGCTATGGCTACACCTTC.

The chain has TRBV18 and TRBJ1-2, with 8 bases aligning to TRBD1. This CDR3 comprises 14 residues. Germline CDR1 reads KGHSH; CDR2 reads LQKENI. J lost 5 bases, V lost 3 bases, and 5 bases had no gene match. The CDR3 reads CASSPRQGIYGYTF. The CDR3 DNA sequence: TGTGCCAGCTCACCGCGACAGGGGATTTATGGCTACACCTTC.

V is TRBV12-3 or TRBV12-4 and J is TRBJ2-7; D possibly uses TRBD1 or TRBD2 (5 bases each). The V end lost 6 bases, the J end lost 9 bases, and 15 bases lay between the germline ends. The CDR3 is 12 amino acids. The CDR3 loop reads CASRTWGSGQYF. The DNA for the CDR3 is TGTGCCAGCAGAACTTGGGGGTCAGGGCAGTACTTC.

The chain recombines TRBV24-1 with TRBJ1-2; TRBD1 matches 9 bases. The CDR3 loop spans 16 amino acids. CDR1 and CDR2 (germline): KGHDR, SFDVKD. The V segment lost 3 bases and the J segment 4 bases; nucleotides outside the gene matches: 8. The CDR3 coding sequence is TGTGCCACCAGTGATCGGACAGGGGAAGGGATCTATGGCTACACCTTC. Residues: CATSDRTGEGIYGYTF.

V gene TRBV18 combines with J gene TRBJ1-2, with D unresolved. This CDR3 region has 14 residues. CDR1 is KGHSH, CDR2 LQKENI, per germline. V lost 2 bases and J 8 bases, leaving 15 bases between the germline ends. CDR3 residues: CASSPEGGPEGYTF. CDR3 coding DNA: TGTGCCAGCTCACCAGAGGGAGGACCCGAGGGCTACACCTTC.

CDR3 bases: TGTGCCAGCAGCTTATGGGGGGGCTATGGCTACACCTTC. It translates to CASSLWGGYGYTF. V gene TRBV5-6 combines with J gene TRBJ1-2; TRBD1 might be the D (5 bases). There are 13 residues in the CDR3. CDR1 and CDR2 (germline): SGHDT, YYEEEE. The V and J ends lost 2 bases and 4 bases respectively, with 9 bases between them.

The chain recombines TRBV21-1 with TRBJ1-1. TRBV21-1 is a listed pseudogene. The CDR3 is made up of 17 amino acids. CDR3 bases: TGTGCCAGCAGCAAAAAGGGGACAGCCCGGGGGGGCACTGAAGCTTTCTTT. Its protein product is CASSKKGTARGGTEAFF.

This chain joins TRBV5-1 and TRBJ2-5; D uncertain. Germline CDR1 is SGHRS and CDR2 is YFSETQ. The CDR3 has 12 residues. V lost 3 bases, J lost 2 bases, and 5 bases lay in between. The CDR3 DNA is TGCGCCAGCAGCTACCCTCAAGAGACCCAGTACTTC. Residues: CASSYPQETQYF.

The CDR3 DNA is TGCGCCAGCAGGCCCCACCGGGACACGAACACCGGGGAGCTGTTTTTT. Encoded protein: CASRPHRDTNTGELFF. The rearrangement uses TRBV10-1 and TRBJ2-2; possible D gene TRBD1, 6 bases. CDR3 length equals 16 residues. The germline gives CDR1 WNHNN, CDR2 SYGVQD (reference sequence). Trimming stripped 6 bases from V and 0 bases from J, with 14 bases between.

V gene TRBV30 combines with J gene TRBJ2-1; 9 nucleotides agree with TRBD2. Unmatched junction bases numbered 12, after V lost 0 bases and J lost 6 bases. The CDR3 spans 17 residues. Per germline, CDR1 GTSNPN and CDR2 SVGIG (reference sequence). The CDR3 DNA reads TGTGCCTGGAGTGTAGGACCCTTAGCGGGAGTTCCCAATGAGCAGTTCTTC. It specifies CAWSVGPLAGVPNEQFF.

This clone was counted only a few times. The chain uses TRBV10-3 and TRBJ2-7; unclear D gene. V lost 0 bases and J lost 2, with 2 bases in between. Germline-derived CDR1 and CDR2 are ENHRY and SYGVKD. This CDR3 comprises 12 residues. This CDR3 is CAISESAYEQYF. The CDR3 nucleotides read TGTGCCATCAGTGAGTCCGCCTACGAGCAGTACTTC.

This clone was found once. CDR3 coding DNA: TGTGCCAGCAGTTTAGAGCGGGCGGGCACTGAAGCTTTCTTT. The encoded protein is CASSLERAGTEAFF. The J gene is TRBJ1-1, the V gene TRBV28; no definite D call. Germline V gene data show CDR1 as MDHEN and CDR2 as SYDVKM. This CDR3 contains 14 residues. The germline V and J ends were trimmed by 2 bases and 4 bases, with 11 bases remaining between them.

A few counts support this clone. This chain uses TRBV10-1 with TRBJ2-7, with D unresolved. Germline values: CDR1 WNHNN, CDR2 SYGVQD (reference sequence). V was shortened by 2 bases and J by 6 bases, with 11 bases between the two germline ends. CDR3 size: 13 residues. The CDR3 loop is CASSEVGGGEQYF. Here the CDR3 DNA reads TGCGCCAGCAGTGAGGTTGGCGGCGGCGAGCAGTACTTC.

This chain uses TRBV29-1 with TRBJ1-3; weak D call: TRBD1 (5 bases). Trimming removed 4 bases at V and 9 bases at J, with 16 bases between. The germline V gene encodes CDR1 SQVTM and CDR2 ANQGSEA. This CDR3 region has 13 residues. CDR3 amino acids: CSVVGDAAGTIYF. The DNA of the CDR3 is TGCAGCGTTGTTGGGGACGCGGCCGGCACCATATATTTT.

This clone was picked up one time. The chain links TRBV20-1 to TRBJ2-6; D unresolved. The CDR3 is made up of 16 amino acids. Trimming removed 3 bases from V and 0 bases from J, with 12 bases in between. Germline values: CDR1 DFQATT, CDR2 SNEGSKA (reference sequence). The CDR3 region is CSASHWSSSGANVLTF. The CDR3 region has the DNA TGCAGTGCTAGTCACTGGTCTTCCTCTGGGGCCAACGTCCTGACTTTC.

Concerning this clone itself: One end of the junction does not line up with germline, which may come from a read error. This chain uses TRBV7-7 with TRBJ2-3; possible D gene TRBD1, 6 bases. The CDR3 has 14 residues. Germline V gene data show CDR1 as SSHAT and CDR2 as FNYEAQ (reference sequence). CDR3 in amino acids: CASSHSDRRDTQYF. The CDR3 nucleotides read TGTGCTAGCAGCCACTCTGACAGGAGGGATACGCAGTATTTT.

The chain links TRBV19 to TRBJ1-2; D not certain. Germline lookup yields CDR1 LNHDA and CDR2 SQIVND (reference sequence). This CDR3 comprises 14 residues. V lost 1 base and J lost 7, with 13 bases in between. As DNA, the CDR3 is TGTGCCAGTAGTATAGGCTCGGGCCGGGGTGGCTACACCTTC. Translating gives CASSIGSGRGGYTF. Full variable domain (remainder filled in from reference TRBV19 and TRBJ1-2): DGGITQSPKYLFRKEGQNVTLSCEQNLNHDAMYWYRQDPGQGLRLIYYSQIVNDFQKGDIAEGYSVSREKKESFPLTVTSAQKNPTAFYLCASSIGSGRGGYTFGSGTRLTVV.

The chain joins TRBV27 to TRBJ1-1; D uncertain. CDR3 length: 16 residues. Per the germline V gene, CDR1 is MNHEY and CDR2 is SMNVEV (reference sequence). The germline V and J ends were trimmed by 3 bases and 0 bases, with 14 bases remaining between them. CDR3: CASSLYGRRMNTEAFF. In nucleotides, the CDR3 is TGTGCCAGCAGTTTGTATGGACGGCGCATGAACACTGAAGCTTTCTTT.

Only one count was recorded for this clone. CDR3 nucleotide sequence: TGTGCCAGCAGTGAAGCGGGAGGAGCATACGAGCAGTACTTC. It codes for CASSEAGGAYEQYF. The chain is built from TRBV9 and TRBJ2-7, with TRBD2 matching over 9 bases. CDR3 length: 14 amino acids. Germline V lookup: CDR1 SGDLS, CDR2 YYNGEE. V shed 5 bases, J shed 4 bases, and the junction held 7 bases outside the gene matches.

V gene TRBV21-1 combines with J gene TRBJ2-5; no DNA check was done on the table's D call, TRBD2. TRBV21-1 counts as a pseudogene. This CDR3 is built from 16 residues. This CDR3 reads CASSKTVGLVQETQYF. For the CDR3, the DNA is TGTGCCAGCAGCAAGACTGTCGGACTAGTCCAAGAGACCCAGTACTTC.

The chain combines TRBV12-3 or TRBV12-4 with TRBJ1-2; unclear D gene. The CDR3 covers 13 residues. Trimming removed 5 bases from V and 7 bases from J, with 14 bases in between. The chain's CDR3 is CASSQAFWAGYTF. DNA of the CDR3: TGTGCCAGCAGTCAGGCGTTCTGGGCTGGCTACACCTTC.

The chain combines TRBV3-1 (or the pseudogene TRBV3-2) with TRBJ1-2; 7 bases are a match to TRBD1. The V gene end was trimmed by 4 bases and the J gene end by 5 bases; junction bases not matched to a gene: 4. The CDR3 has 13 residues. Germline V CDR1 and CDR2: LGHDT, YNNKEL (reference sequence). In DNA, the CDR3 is TGTGCCAGCAGCCCGGACAGGAGGTATGGCTACACCTTC. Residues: CASSPDRRYGYTF.

The CDR3 is CSASLGQVAFGQYF. As DNA, the CDR3 is TGCAGTGCTAGTCTTGGACAAGTCGCCTTCGGGCAGTACTTC. The chain couples TRBV20-1 to TRBJ2-7; tentatively, D is TRBD1 (5 bases). CDR1 is DFQATT, CDR2 SNEGSKA, per germline (reference sequence). The CDR3 has 14 amino acids. V was pared by 3 bases and J by 9 bases, with 21 bases between.

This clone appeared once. The CDR3 is CASSFGAGFPYEQYF. The DNA of the CDR3 is TGTGCCAGCAGTTTTGGAGCAGGGTTCCCCTACGAGCAGTACTTC. The chain combines TRBV28 with TRBJ2-7, with D possibly TRBD1 on 5 matching bases. This CDR3 spans 15 amino acids. Per the germline V gene, CDR1 is MDHEN and CDR2 is SYDVKM. V was pared by 3 bases and J by 2 bases, with 14 bases between. Based on the CDR3 plus reference TRBV28 and TRBJ2-7, the full variable domain is DVKVTQSSRYLVKRTGEKVFLECVQDMDHENMFWYRQDPGLGLRLIYFSYDVKMKEKGDIPEGYSVSREKKERFSLILESASTNQTSMYLCASSFGAGFPYEQYFGPGTRLTVT.

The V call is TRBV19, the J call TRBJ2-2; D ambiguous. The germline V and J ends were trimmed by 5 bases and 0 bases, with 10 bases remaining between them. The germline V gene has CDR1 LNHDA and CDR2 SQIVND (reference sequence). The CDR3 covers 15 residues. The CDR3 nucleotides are TGTGCCAGTAGTTGGCAACAAGCGAACACCGGGGAGCTGTTTTTT. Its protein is CASSWQQANTGELFF.

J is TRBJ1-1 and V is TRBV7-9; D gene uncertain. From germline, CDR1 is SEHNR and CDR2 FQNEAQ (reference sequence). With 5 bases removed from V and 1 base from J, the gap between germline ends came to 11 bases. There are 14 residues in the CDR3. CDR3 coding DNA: TGTGCCAGCAGCAAGGCCTATTCGAACACTGAAGCTTTCTTT. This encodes CASSKAYSNTEAFF.

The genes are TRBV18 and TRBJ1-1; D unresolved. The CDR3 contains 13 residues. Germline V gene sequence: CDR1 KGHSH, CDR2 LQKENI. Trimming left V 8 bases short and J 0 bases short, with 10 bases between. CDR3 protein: CASATTVNTEAFF. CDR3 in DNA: TGTGCCAGCGCTACGACGGTGAACACTGAAGCTTTCTTT.

The CDR3 region has the DNA TGTGCCAGCAGTTTGGTCTTCTTCTATGGCTACACCTTC. Residues: CASSLVFFYGYTF. V gene TRBV28 combines with J gene TRBJ1-2; D ambiguous. The V gene lost 3 bases and the J gene lost 4 bases, with 9 bases spanning the gap. Germline values: CDR1 MDHEN, CDR2 SYDVKM. The CDR3 runs 13 residues.

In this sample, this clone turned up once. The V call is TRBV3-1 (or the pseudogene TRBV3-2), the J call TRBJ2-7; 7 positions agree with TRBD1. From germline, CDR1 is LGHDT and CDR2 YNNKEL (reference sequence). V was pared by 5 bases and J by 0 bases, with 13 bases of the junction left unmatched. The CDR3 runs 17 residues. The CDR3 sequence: CASSGRQNYRGSYEQYF. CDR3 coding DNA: TGTGCCAGCAGCGGACGTCAGAATTACAGGGGCTCCTACGAGCAGTACTTC.